A single sample gave rise to the 28 T cell receptor beta chains below, sequenced in a study of metastatic and nonmetastatic thyroid tumors. TCRdb re-clonotyped the PCR reads via MiXCR. The table has 34,000 or so clones, about 20% seen once. Thyroid surgery was performed in patients who had received no treatment beforehand. Input material: blood. The receptors stem from a female donor with papillary thyroid cancer or a benign thyroid nodule (not recorded which). Some clones in this sample may be carry-over from other donors' samples.

This clone was picked up many times. This chain connects TRBV10-1 to TRBJ2-3, with a weak D call TRBD2 (6 bases). V shed 4 bases and J shed 5 bases, with 10 bases lying between them. In germline, CDR1 is WNHNN, CDR2 SYGVQD (reference sequence). The CDR3 contains 13 residues. For the CDR3, the DNA is TGCGCCAGCAGTGTTGCTAGCGAAGATACGCAGTATTTT. Translating gives CASSVASEDTQYF.

The gene calls are TRBV20-1 and TRBJ2-3; 11 bases match TRBD2. Germline trimming cut 1 base from V and 5 bases from J; bases unmatched to any gene: 2. The CDR3 consists of 14 residues. Germline CDR1 reads DFQATT; CDR2 reads SNEGSKA (reference sequence). The DNA of the CDR3 is TGCAGTGCTAGAGTACTAGCGGGAGTAGATACGCAGTATTTT. Protein: CSARVLAGVDTQYF.

The gene calls are TRBV3-1 and TRBJ2-7; weak D call: TRBD2 (6 bases). Germline V gene sequence: CDR1 LGHDT, CDR2 YNNKEL (reference sequence). There are 16 residues in the CDR3. Trimming took off 2 bases at V and 3 bases at J, with 17 bases between the two ends. This CDR3 is CASSQLEGGLYYEQYF. The CDR3 region has the DNA TGTGCCAGCAGCCAATTGGAGGGCGGCTTGTACTACGAGCAGTACTTC.

Worth noting for this clone: The junction does not match germline at one end; this may be a read error. The chain uses TRBV4-1 and TRBJ2-1; D is possibly TRBD1 or TRBD2 (5 bases each). CDR3 size: 15 residues. CDR1 is MGHRA, CDR2 YSYEKL, per germline. The CDR3 region has the DNA TGCGCCAGCTCCCTCCGGGACCCCCGCTACGATGAGCAGTTCTTC. Translating it yields CASSLRDPRYDEQFF.

This clone has only a few counts. V is TRBV12-3 or TRBV12-4 and J is TRBJ2-5; 7 positions agree with TRBD1. The CDR3 extends over 16 amino acids. Losses at the gene ends were 6 bases for V and 4 bases for J; bases not matched to a gene: 14. The CDR3 protein is CASSRVGTVVSETQYF. The CDR3 bases are TGTGCCAGCAGCCGCGTCGGGACAGTGGTTTCAGAGACCCAGTACTTC.

This clone was recorded at least ten times. This chain joins TRBV11-1 and TRBJ1-1; 9 bases align to TRBD1. Germline-derived CDR1 and CDR2 are SGHAT and FQDESV (reference sequence). CDR3 length equals 13 residues. The J segment lost 5 bases and the V segment lost 6 bases, leaving 4 bases of the junction unmatched. The CDR3 spells CASSQQGATEAFF. The CDR3 DNA reads TGTGCCAGCAGTCAACAGGGGGCAACTGAAGCTTTCTTT. Complete variable domain (other parts from reference TRBV11-1 and TRBJ1-1): EAEVAQSPRYKITEKSQAVAFWCDPISGHATLYWYRQILGQGPELLVQFQDESVVDDSQLPKDRFSAERLKGVDSTLKIQPAELGDSAMYLCASSQQGATEAFFGQGTRLTVV.

This clone was picked up many times. This sequence joins TRBV11-2 and TRBJ1-1; D remains ambiguous. Germline loops: CDR1 SGHAT, CDR2 FQNNGV. The CDR3 is 13 residues long. The V gene lost 5 bases and the J gene lost 0 bases, with 7 bases spanning the gap. The CDR3 DNA reads as TGTGCCAGCAGCCGATTCATGAACACTGAAGCTTTCTTT. This codes for CASSRFMNTEAFF.

The V call is TRBV28, the J call TRBJ2-5; possible D gene TRBD1, 6 bases. Germline values: CDR1 MDHEN, CDR2 SYDVKM. The CDR3 runs 14 residues. Trimming removed 2 bases at V and 3 bases at J, with 10 bases between. For the CDR3, the DNA is TGTGCCAGCAGTTTAGGGGGCTCGAAAGAGACCCAGTACTTC. Residues: CASSLGGSKETQYF.

This clone has ten or more counts. The rearrangement links TRBV6-1 to TRBJ1-5, with 8 bases matching TRBD1. CDR3 size: 16 residues. Germline assignment: CDR1 MNHNS and CDR2 SASEGT. V lost 5 bases to trimming and J lost 8 bases; unmatched junction nucleotides: 14. The CDR3 nucleotides are TGTGCCAGCAGTCTCGGCAGGGGGCACTTAGGCGAGCCCCAGCATTTT. Translating it yields CASSLGRGHLGEPQHF.

This clone was recorded many times. This chain uses TRBV10-1 with TRBJ2-1; perhaps TRBD1 as D (6 bases). The germline CDR1 and CDR2 sequences are WNHNN and SYGVQD (reference sequence). The CDR3 is 13 residues long. V lost 6 bases and J lost 9, with 15 bases in between. Here the CDR3 reads CASSFEGGAEQFF. The CDR3 coding sequence is TGCGCCAGCAGCTTTGAAGGGGGAGCTGAGCAGTTCTTC.

Of note for this clone: Because the CDR3 is missing its conserved closing phenylalanine or tryptophan, this is likely a read error. The V call is TRBV12-3 or TRBV12-4, the J call TRBJ1-2; D is unresolved. The CDR3 loop spans 13 amino acids. V gave up 7 bases and J gave up 3 bases, with 12 bases separating them. Written as DNA, the CDR3 is TGTGCCAGCACCCCCGGATCCGACTATGGCTACACCTAC. Translating gives CASTPGSDYGYTY.

This clone was detected many times. V gene TRBV6-1 combines with J gene TRBJ1-5; TRBD1 matches 7 bases. The germline gives CDR1 MNHNS, CDR2 SASEGT. V dropped 0 bases and J dropped 5; count of bases not matched to a gene: 4. The CDR3 runs to 15 residues. For the CDR3, the DNA is TGTGCCAGCAGTGAAGCGGGACAGCAAGATCAGCCCCAGCATTTT. The encoded protein is CASSEAGQQDQPQHF.

This clone has at least ten counts. This rearrangement joins TRBV2 to TRBJ1-2; 7 positions agree with TRBD1. The CDR3 contains 13 residues. V gave up 6 bases and J gave up 7 bases; unmatched junction bases: 8. Germline lookup yields CDR1 SNHLY and CDR2 FYNNEI. The chain's CDR3 is CASSRDSSGGYTF. The DNA of the CDR3 is TGTGCCAGCAGCCGGGACAGTTCGGGTGGCTACACCTTC.

The sample holds many counts of this clone. The rearrangement uses TRBV6-4 and TRBJ2-2; D not resolved. Trimming removed 2 bases from V and 4 bases from J, with 11 bases in between. Germline lookup yields CDR1 MRHNA and CDR2 SNTAGT. CDR3 size: 15 residues. The CDR3 sequence: CASSDPSSSTGELFF. The DNA of the CDR3 is TGTGCCAGCAGTGACCCATCTAGTAGCACCGGGGAGCTGTTTTTT.

V is TRBV7-3 and J is TRBJ2-2, with 7 bases aligning to TRBD2. The germline CDR1 and CDR2 sequences are SGHTA and FQGTGA. Trimming removed 2 bases from V and 6 bases from J; junction bases left unmatched: 12. This CDR3 comprises 17 residues. The CDR3 here is CASSLGGSGGVPGELFF. DNA of the CDR3: TGTGCCAGCAGCTTAGGAGGCTCGGGAGGAGTCCCCGGGGAGCTGTTTTTT.

The chain's CDR3 is CASSPRGGFDGYTF. As DNA, the CDR3 is TGTGCCAGCAGCCCCCGGGGAGGGTTTGATGGCTACACCTTC. V and J are TRBV12-3 or TRBV12-4 and TRBJ1-2; D not certain. The CDR3 consists of 14 residues. Trimming pared 6 bases from V and 6 bases from J, leaving 17 bases between.

This sequence joins TRBV19 and TRBJ1-5; the match to TRBD1 covers 11 bases. This CDR3 spans 15 amino acids. V shed 4 bases, J shed 6 bases, and the junction held 5 bases outside the gene matches. Germline values: CDR1 LNHDA, CDR2 SQIVND (reference sequence). The CDR3 region has the DNA TGTGCCAGTAGTAGGACAGGGGGCGTCCTTCAGCCCCAGCATTTT. Its protein is CASSRTGGVLQPQHF.

This clone showed up many times. This chain uses TRBV27 with TRBJ2-7; TRBD1 might be the D (6 bases). Trimming left V 2 bases short and J 5 bases short, with 13 bases between. This CDR3 has 14 amino acids. Germline V gene data show CDR1 as MNHEY and CDR2 as SMNVEV (reference sequence). The CDR3 nucleotides are TGTGCCAGCAGTTTACTTCCAGGGGAACACGAGCAGTACTTC. Its protein product is CASSLLPGEHEQYF.

This clone came up many times. CDR3 in amino acids: CASSAVGETQYF. Written as DNA, the CDR3 is TGTGCCAGCAGTGCTGTGGGAGAGACCCAGTACTTC. This chain joins TRBV2 and TRBJ2-5, with D hard to call. Germline CDR1 is SNHLY and CDR2 is FYNNEI. This CDR3 region has 12 residues. Trimming removed 4 bases at V and 4 bases at J, with 7 bases between.

This clone was recorded a few times. The genes are TRBV19 and TRBJ1-1; D unresolved. V was pared by 3 bases and J by 3 bases, with 8 bases between. The CDR3 is 13 amino acids. The germline CDR1 and CDR2 sequences are LNHDA and SQIVND (reference sequence). The CDR3 is CASSIADYTEAFF. CDR3 coding DNA: TGTGCCAGTAGTATTGCGGACTACACTGAAGCTTTCTTT. The variable domain in full, with the rest retrieved from reference TRBV19 and TRBJ1-1, is DGGITQSPKYLFRKEGQNVTLSCEQNLNHDAMYWYRQDPGQGLRLIYYSQIVNDFQKGDIAEGYSVSREKKESFPLTVTSAQKNPTAFYLCASSIADYTEAFFGQGTRLTVV.

The sample holds many counts of this clone. The V and J genes are TRBV10-2 and TRBJ1-5; a weak D match, TRBD1 (6 bases). The CDR3 is 14 amino acids. Per the germline V gene, CDR1 is WSHSY and CDR2 is SAAADI. Between the trimmed V and J ends, which lost 4 bases and 5 bases, there was a span of 12 bases. The CDR3 is CASSAGASYQPQHF. For the CDR3, the DNA is TGCGCCAGCAGTGCAGGGGCCTCCTATCAGCCCCAGCATTTT.

The table lists this clone with a few counts. The chain combines TRBV28 with TRBJ2-7; no reliable D call. Germline CDR1 MDHEN, CDR2 SYDVKM. The CDR3 is made up of 16 amino acids. Trimming pared 2 bases from V and 0 bases from J, leaving 14 bases between. CDR3 nucleotide sequence: TGTGCCAGCAGTTTAGTAGCCCAGGTTAGCTCCTACGAGCAGTACTTC. Its translation is CASSLVAQVSSYEQYF.

V gene TRBV11-2 combines with J gene TRBJ1-6; unclear D gene. Germline V CDR1 and CDR2: SGHAT, FQNNGV. The V gene lost 2 bases and the J gene lost 8 bases, with 7 bases spanning the gap. The CDR3 spans 13 residues. The CDR3 loop is CASSLKTDSPLHF. CDR3 nucleotide sequence: TGTGCCAGCAGCTTAAAAACAGATTCACCCCTCCACTTT.

The table lists this clone with a few counts. One end of the junction varies from germline; a read error may be responsible. The V and J genes are TRBV6-2 or TRBV6-3 and TRBJ2-6; TRBD1 matches at 7 bases. The CDR3 has 18 amino acids. Germline V gives CDR1 MNHEY, CDR2 SVGEGT. The CDR3 DNA reads as TGTGCCAGCAGTTACGGACACGGGACAGCCTCTGGGCCCAACGTCCTGACTTTC. Amino acid sequence: CASSYGHGTASGPNVLTF.

This clone was seen ten or more times. The chain is built from TRBV18 and TRBJ2-3; 7 bases agree with TRBD1. The CDR3 contains 15 residues. Germline assignment: CDR1 KGHSH and CDR2 LQKENI. V lost 1 base, J lost 3 bases, and 4 bases stayed unmatched. The chain's CDR3 is CASSPRDRVTDTQYF. The CDR3 nucleotides read TGTGCCAGCTCACCACGCGACAGGGTAACAGATACGCAGTATTTT.

This clone has at least ten counts. The J gene is TRBJ2-5, the V gene TRBV11-2; 10 bases align to TRBD2. This CDR3 has 15 residues. Germline-derived CDR1 and CDR2 are SGHAT and FQNNGV. V trimming: 5 bases; J trimming: 5 bases; junction bases outside the gene matches: 8. The CDR3 sequence: CASSPAGGRWETQYF. The DNA of the CDR3 is TGTGCCAGCAGCCCAGCGGGGGGGCGTTGGGAGACCCAGTACTTC.

This clone has just a few counts. One end of the junction does not line up with germline, which may come from a read error. The gene calls are TRBV6-1 and TRBJ1-4; D might be TRBD1 (5 bases). The CDR3 loop spans 14 amino acids. Germline loops: CDR1 MNHNS, CDR2 SASEGT. The DNA of the CDR3 is TGTGCCAGCAGATCCGGCGGGGGTAGCGAAAAACTGTCTTTT. Protein product: CASRSGGGSEKLSF.

This clone was seen many times. CDR3 sequence: CASKGTGSDYEQYF. CDR3 in DNA: TGTGCCAGCAAGGGGACAGGGTCGGACTACGAGCAGTACTTC. The V and J genes are TRBV2 and TRBJ2-7; 9 positions match TRBD1. Germline trimming cut 7 bases from V and 3 bases from J; bases unmatched to any gene: 7. This CDR3 region has 14 residues. Germline assignment: CDR1 SNHLY and CDR2 FYNNEI.